The clone carrying this T cell receptor beta chain has a single count. This sample was taken from a study of T cells in tuberculosis. At the level of the study: T cells were selected with CD1B tetramers loaded with glucose monomycolate.

No alpha-beta pairing information exists for these sequences. Measured with immunoSEQ multiplex PCR; TCRdb has only the in-frame clones, and not every one. The table lists about 88,000 clones, under 95% of them singletons. The germline gives CDR1 MNHEY, CDR2 SVGAGI. V trimming: 6 bases; J trimming: 7 bases; junction bases outside the gene matches: 8. CDR3 size: 13 residues. After thawing and overnight rest, PBMC were stained with GMM-loaded CD1B tetramer, viability dye and anti-CD3 for sorting. The lipid loaded on the CD1B tetramers was C32 glucose monomycolate from Rhodococcus equi. PBMC for tetramer sorting were first depleted of CD14-expressing monocytes. From each donor, around 100,000 tetramer-negative cells were sorted.

This receptor was obtained from an adult woman with latent tuberculosis. V usage is TRBV6-5 and J usage is TRBJ2-7; the match to TRBD1 covers 8 bases. The sequencing input was CD1b-GMM tetramer-negative cells sorted from PBMCs. The CDR3 protein is CASRGPGTGEQYV. The CDR3 nucleotides are TGTGCCAGCAGAGGACCCGGGACAGGAGAGCAGTACGTC.